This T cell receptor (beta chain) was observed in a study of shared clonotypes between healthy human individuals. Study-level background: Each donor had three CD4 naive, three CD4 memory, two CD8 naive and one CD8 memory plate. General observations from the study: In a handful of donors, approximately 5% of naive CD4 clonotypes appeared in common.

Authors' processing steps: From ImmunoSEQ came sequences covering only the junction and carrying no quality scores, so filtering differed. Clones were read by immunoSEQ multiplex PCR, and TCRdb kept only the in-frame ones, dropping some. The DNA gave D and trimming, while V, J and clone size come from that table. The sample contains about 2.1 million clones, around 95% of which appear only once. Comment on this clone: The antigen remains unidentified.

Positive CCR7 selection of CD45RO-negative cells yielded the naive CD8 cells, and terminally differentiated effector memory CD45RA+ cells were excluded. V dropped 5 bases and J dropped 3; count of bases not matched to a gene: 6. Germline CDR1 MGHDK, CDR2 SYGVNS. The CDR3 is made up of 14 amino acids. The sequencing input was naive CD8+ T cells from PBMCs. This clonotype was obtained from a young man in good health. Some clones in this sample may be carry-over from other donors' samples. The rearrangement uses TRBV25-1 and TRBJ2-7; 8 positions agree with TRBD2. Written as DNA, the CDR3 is TGTGCCAGCAGTCATAGCGGGAATGTCTACGAGCAGTACTTC. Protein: CASSHSGNVYEQYF.